This T cell receptor beta chain was recorded in a study of blood T cell repertoires in COVID-19 (dated by TCRdb to 2018 to 2020). Describing the broader study: The collaborator samples originated in the United States, Italy and Spain and spanned the acute and convalescent phases of COVID-19. The prospective study material was composed of cDNA or gDNA derived from T cells, B-cell-depleted T cells, or PBMCs. Subjects who had been exposed to COVID-19, were actively infected with it, or had recovered from it provided the deeply sampled blood TCRbeta repertoires that made up the dataset. The repertoires were released in a freely available public database meant as a resource for research on the immune response to SARS-CoV-2. The samples were drawn from the first 160 participants of the ongoing ImmuneRACE study and from more than 1,000 subjects provided by 6 global collaborators. Nearly every sample came with metadata listing a de-identified subject ID, COVID-19 status, age in years and sex. HLA class I and class II types, where available, came from metadata supplied by the sample provider rather than from assay-based typing. The paper as a whole reports these results and caveats: How much clinical and demographic metadata was included differed by source and by participant, and the metadata was provided uncurated.

Notes on this clone: Which antigen it targets is not known. No much larger clone exists at a distance of one base, and base qualities are not known.

Each collaborating institution followed its own protocols to collect whole blood in K2EDTA tubes. Collaborator samples were shipped for TCRbeta analysis as frozen whole blood, isolated PBMCs, or DNA extracted from either sample type. TCRbeta CDR3 regions were amplified from genomic DNA by means of the immunoSEQ Assay, a bias-controlled multiplex PCR. The authors' analysis ran thus. Within the assay, amplification of reference gene primers was used to estimate how many nucleated cells each sample contained. To quantify the absolute abundance of each unique TCRbeta CDR3 rearrangement, sequence reads were collapsed and filtered. For each sample, productive Simpson clonality was calculated as the square root of Simpson's diversity index across productive rearrangements. TCRdb took this table from immuneACCESS and kept in-frame rearrangements with V and J called. Such tables lack part of the clones; where checked against another copy, unresolved V genes explain under half of the gap, and the rest is unexplained. V and J calls plus clone size are reproduced from that table; the DNA served to infer D and trimming. This sample gives around 190,000 clones in total; roughly 88% of them show up just once. The ten largest clonotypes hold roughly an eighth of the sample.

Taken from the germline V gene, the CDR1 and CDR2 loops are MDHEN and SYDVKM. V sheds 2 bases and J sheds 0 bases, leaving 10 bases between their ends. The CDR3 contains 15 residues, cysteine and phenylalanine counted. Only the CDR3 region is kept as DNA, spanning 45 bases read in frame from base 1. The specimen was peripheral blood. Recombination linked TRBV28 to TRBJ1-1, with the D gene too uncertain to name. This TCR derives from a human donor in a cohort sampled during active COVID-19. The nucleotides read TGTGCCAGCAGTTTAGAGGCGGCCATGAACACTGAAGCTTTCTTT. Translation gives CASSLEAAMNTEAFF.